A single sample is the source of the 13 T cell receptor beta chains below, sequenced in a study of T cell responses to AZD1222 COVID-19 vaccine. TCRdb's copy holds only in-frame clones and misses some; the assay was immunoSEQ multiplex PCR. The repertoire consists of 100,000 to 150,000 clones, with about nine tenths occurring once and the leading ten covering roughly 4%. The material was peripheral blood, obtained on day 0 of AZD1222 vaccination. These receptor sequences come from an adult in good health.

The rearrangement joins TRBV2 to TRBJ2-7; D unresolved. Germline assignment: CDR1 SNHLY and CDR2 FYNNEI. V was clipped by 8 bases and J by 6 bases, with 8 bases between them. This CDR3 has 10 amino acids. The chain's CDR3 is CASSGGEQYF. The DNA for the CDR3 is TGTGCCAGCTCGGGTGGCGAGCAGTACTTC. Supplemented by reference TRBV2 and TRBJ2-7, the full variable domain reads EPEVTQTPSHQVTQMGQEVILRCVPISNHLYFYWYRQILGQKVEFLVSFYNNEISEKSEIFDDQFSVERPDGSNFTLKIRSTKLEDSAMYFCASSGGEQYFGPGTRLTVT.

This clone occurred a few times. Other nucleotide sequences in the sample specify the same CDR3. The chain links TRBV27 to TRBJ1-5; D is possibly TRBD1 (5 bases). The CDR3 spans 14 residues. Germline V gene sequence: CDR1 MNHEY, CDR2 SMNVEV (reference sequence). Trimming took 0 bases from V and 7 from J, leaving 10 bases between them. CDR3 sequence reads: CASSLSGGYQPQHF. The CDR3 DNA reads TGTGCCAGCAGTTTATCGGGGGGGTACCAGCCCCAGCATTTT.

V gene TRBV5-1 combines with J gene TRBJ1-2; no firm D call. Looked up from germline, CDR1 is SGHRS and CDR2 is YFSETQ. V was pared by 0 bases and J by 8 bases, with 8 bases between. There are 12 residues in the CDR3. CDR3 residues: CASSLEGSGYTF. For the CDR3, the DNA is TGCGCCAGCAGCTTGGAAGGGTCCGGCTACACCTTC.

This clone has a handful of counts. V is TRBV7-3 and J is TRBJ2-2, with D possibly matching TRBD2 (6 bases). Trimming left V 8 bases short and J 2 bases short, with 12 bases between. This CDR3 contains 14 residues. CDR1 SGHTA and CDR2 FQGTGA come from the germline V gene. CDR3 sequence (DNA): TGTGCCAGCGGCCCGGGACTTAACACCGGGGAGCTGTTTTTT. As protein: CASGPGLNTGELFF.

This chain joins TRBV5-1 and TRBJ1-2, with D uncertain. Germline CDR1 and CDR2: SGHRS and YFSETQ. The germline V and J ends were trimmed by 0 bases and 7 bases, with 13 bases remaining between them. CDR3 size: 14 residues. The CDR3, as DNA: TGCGCCAGCAGCTTGGAACCTACGACGGGTGGCTACACCTTC. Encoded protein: CASSLEPTTGGYTF.

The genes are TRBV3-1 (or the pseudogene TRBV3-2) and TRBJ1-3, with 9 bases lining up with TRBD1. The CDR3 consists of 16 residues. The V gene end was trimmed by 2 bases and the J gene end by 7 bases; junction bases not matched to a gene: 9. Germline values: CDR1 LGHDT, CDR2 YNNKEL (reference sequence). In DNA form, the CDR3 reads TGTGCCAGCAGCCAACAAACAGGGGGCGTACGGAACACCATATATTTT. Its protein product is CASSQQTGGVRNTIYF.

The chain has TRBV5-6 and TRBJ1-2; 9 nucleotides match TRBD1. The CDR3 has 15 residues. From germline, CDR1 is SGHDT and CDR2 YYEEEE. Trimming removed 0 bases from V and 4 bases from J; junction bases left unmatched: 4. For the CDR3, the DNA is TGTGCCAGCAGCTTGGGGACAGGGGTTGGCTATGGCTACACCTTC. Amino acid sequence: CASSLGTGVGYGYTF.

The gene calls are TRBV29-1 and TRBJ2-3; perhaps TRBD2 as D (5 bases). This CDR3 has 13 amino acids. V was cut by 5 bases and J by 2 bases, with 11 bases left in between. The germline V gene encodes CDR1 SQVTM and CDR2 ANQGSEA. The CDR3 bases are TGCAGCGTTCGTGGGAGAAACACAGATACGCAGTATTTT. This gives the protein CSVRGRNTDTQYF.

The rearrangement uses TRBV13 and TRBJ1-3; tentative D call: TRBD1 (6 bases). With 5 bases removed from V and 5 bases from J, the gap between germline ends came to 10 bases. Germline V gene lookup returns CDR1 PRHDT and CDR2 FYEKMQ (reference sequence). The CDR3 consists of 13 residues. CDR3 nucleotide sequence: TGTGCCAGCAGCCGGGACACCCGAAACACCATATATTTT. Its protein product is CASSRDTRNTIYF.

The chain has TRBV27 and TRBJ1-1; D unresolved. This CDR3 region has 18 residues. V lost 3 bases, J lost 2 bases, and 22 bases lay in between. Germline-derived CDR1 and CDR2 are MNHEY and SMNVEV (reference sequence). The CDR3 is CASSLFPDVPNLNTEAFF. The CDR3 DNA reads TGTGCCAGCAGTTTGTTTCCGGACGTCCCGAACCTTAACACTGAAGCTTTCTTT.

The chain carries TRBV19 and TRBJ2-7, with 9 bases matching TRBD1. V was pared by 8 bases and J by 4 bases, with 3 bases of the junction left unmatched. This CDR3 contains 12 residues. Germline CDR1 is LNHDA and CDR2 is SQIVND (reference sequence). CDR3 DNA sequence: TGTGCCAGTCCCGGACAGGGGTACGAGCAGTACTTC. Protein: CASPGQGYEQYF.

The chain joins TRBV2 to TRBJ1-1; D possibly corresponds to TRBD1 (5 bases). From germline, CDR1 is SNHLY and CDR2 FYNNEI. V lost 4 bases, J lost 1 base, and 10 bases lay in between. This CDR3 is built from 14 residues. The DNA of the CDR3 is TGTGCCAGCAGTGCCGAGCAGGGGAACACTGAAGCTTTCTTT. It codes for CASSAEQGNTEAFF.

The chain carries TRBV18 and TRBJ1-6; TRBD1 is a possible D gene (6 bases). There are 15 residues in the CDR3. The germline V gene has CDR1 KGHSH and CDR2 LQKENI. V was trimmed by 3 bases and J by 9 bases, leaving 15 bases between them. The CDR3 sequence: CASSPGQRNGSPLHF. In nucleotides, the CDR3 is TGTGCCAGCTCACCCGGACAGCGGAATGGTTCACCCCTCCACTTT.